Only a few counts were recorded for the clone carrying this T cell receptor beta chain. Its target is not known. This record belongs to a study of chemoradiotherapy in HPV16-positive cancers. Assay used: immunoSEQ multiplex PCR; TCRdb lists only in-frame clones, some missing. The data show about 21,000 clones, 75% to 90% seen once. The ends lost 4 bases at V and 2 bases at J; junction bases unmatched: 7. The CDR3 totals 17 residues. CDR1 and CDR2 from the germline V gene are SGDLS and YYNGEE. Study-wide findings and caveats: Better recurrence-free survival went with HPV-responsive T-cell expansion in HPV16-positive patients.

The J gene is TRBJ2-3, the V gene TRBV9; TRBD2 agrees at 13 bases. Sequences were derived from blood, sampled from a patient who underwent chemoradiotherapy. The TCR was taken from a human donor with HPV-associated anogenital cancer. CDR3 in amino acids: CASSLRGTSGATDTQYF. CDR3 DNA: TGTGCCAGCAGCCTCCGCGGGACTAGCGGGGCCACAGATACGCAGTATTTT.